This entry concerns a single T cell receptor beta chain. This specimen comes from a study of blood T cell repertoires in COVID-19. Whole-study context: The study drew acute and convalescent COVID-19 samples from the United States, Italy and Spain. Sources were T cells, B-cell-depleted T cells, or PBMCs; the material itself was cDNA or gDNA.

The table came from immunoSEQ multiplex PCR; TCRdb's copy has only in-frame clones and leaves some out. This sample has some 150,000 clones; about 76% occur once, and the top ten carry roughly 9.1%. Germline loops: CDR1 MNHEY, CDR2 SMNVEV (reference sequence). V shed 6 bases, J shed 3 bases, and the junction held 4 bases outside the gene matches. The CDR3 consists of 15 residues. Material: peripheral blood. This sequence joins TRBV27 and TRBJ2-2, with 10 bases lining up with TRBD2. The clonotype was recovered from a woman aged 55-69 years with active or convalescent COVID-19. The CDR3 coding sequence is TGTGCCAGCAGCCAGCGGGGGGGCGACACCGGGGAGCTGTTTTTT. Protein sequence: CASSQRGGDTGELFF.